The rows below give T cell receptor beta chains drawn from one sample of a study of glioma-infiltrating T cells. TCRdb ran MiXCR on the multiplex PCR reads and lists one entry per CDR3 protein. The sample carries some 4,900 distinct CDR3 sequences, more than 25% recorded once. Input material: glioma tissue, nonneoplastic brain tissue, or PBMCs (not recorded which). The receptors shown here come from a human donor with low-grade glioma or glioblastoma, undergoing nonglioma brain surgery, or in good health (not recorded which). Both conserved end residues are part of each CDR3. Each record gives: clone size, J gene, V gene, D gene, CDR3 DNA, CDR3 protein. D genes are given only for firm matches. Size is stated for part of the rows, as once, few or many counts, or as a class when the clone is expanded.

clone size: medium-sized
J gene: TRBJ1-6
V gene: TRBV5-1
D gene: .
CDR3 DNA: TGCGCCAGCAGCTTGGACTCCGATTCACCCCTCCACTTT
CDR3 protein: CASSLDSDSPLHF

clone size: .
J gene: TRBJ1-2
V gene: TRBV9
D gene: .
CDR3 DNA: TGTGCCAGCAGCTCACCCCCTGCAGGGTCGAACTATGGCTACACCTTC
CDR3 protein: CASSSPPAGSNYGYTF

clone size: .
J gene: TRBJ1-1
V gene: TRBV3-1
D gene: .
CDR3 DNA: TGTGCCAGCAGCTCATCCAAGAACACTGAGGCTTTCTTT
CDR3 protein: CASSSSKNTEAFF

clone size: medium-sized
J gene: TRBJ1-5
V gene: TRBV28
D gene: .
CDR3 DNA: TGTGCCAGCAGCCGCTTGGGGCAGGTACTCAATCAGCCCCAGCATTTT
CDR3 protein: CASSRLGQVLNQPQHF

clone size: .
J gene: TRBJ2-3
V gene: TRBV4-1
D gene: TRBD1
CDR3 DNA: TGCACCAGCAGCCACGAGGGAGGACAGGGGACAGATACTCAGTATTTT
CDR3 protein: CTSSHEGGQGTDTQYF

clone size: .
J gene: TRBJ2-5
V gene: TRBV29-1
D gene: TRBD1
CDR3 DNA: TGCAGCGCCCACAACAGGGGCCAAGAGACCCAGTACTTC
CDR3 protein: CSAHNRGQETQYF

clone size: medium-sized
J gene: TRBJ2-2
V gene: TRBV27
D gene: TRBD1
CDR3 DNA: TGTGCCAGCAGTCTCGACAGGGCGGCCGGGGAGCTGTTTTTT
CDR3 protein: CASSLDRAAGELFF

clone size: medium-sized
J gene: TRBJ2-3
V gene: TRBV28
D gene: .
CDR3 DNA: TGTGCCAGCAGCCGCCCCGGGATCGCAGATACGCAGTATTTT
CDR3 protein: CASSRPGIADTQYF

clone size: medium-sized
J gene: TRBJ2-1
V gene: TRBV6-1
D gene: TRBD2
CDR3 DNA: TGTGCCAGCAGCTTACTAGCGGGGGATACCTACAATGAGCAGTTCTTC
CDR3 protein: CASSLLAGDTYNEQFF

clone size: .
J gene: TRBJ2-5
V gene: TRBV4-1
D gene: TRBD2
CDR3 DNA: TGCGCCAGCAGCCAGACTAGCGGGTACCAAGAGACCCAGTACTTC
CDR3 protein: CASSQTSGYQETQYF

clone size: many
J gene: TRBJ2-1
V gene: TRBV16
D gene: .
CDR3 DNA: TGTGCCAGCAGCCCCGCCAGGGGCAATGAGCAGTTCTTC
CDR3 protein: CASSPARGNEQFF

clone size: .
J gene: TRBJ1-1
V gene: TRBV4-3
D gene: .
CDR3 DNA: TGCGCCAGCAGCCAAGGGTTAAGGGAACGTCGGACTGAAGCTTTCTTT
CDR3 protein: CASSQGLRERRTEAFF

clone size: medium-sized
J gene: TRBJ2-5
V gene: TRBV20-1
D gene: .
CDR3 DNA: TGCAGTGCCGCCCCTAGGGTAGAGACCCAGTACTTC
CDR3 protein: CSAAPRVETQYF

clone size: medium-sized
J gene: TRBJ1-2
V gene: TRBV7-9
D gene: .
CDR3 DNA: TGTGCCAGCAGCCTCCGGGACGAAAGTGGCTACACCTTC
CDR3 protein: CASSLRDESGYTF

clone size: .
J gene: TRBJ1-1
V gene: TRBV19
D gene: .
CDR3 DNA: TGTGCCAGTAGCCAGGGAGCGGGCACTGAAGCTTTCTTT
CDR3 protein: CASSQGAGTEAFF

clone size: many
J gene: TRBJ2-1
V gene: TRBV11-1
D gene: TRBD2
CDR3 DNA: TGTGCCAGCAGCCCTAGCGGGGGGGCTATTATTTACAATGAGCAGTTCTTC
CDR3 protein: CASSPSGGAIIYNEQFF

clone size: many
J gene: TRBJ2-1
V gene: TRBV7-9
D gene: TRBD1
CDR3 DNA: TGTGCCAGCAGGCGGACAGGGTACAATGAGCAGTTCTTC
CDR3 protein: CASRRTGYNEQFF

clone size: medium-sized
J gene: TRBJ2-3
V gene: TRBV4-1
D gene: TRBD2
CDR3 DNA: TGCGCCAGCAGCAGGGGAGGGACAGATACGCAGTATTTT
CDR3 protein: CASSRGGTDTQYF

clone size: medium-sized
J gene: TRBJ1-2
V gene: TRBV12-3/TRBV12-4
D gene: .
CDR3 DNA: TGTGCCAGCAGTTTAGAAGGTGGGACCTACTATGGCTACACCTTC
CDR3 protein: CASSLEGGTYYGYTF

clone size: .
J gene: TRBJ2-7
V gene: TRBV11-2
D gene: TRBD1
CDR3 DNA: TGTGCCAGCAGCTTATACAGGGGTCCCTACGAGCAGTACTTC
CDR3 protein: CASSLYRGPYEQYF

clone size: medium-sized
J gene: TRBJ1-5
V gene: TRBV2
D gene: .
CDR3 DNA: TGTGCCAGCAGTGAGAGCGGGTGGGAACAGCCCCAGCATTTT
CDR3 protein: CASSESGWEQPQHF

clone size: large
J gene: TRBJ2-5
V gene: TRBV15
D gene: TRBD1
CDR3 DNA: TGTGCCACCAGCCTCGACAGGGGAGGAGAGACCCAGTACTTC
CDR3 protein: CATSLDRGGETQYF

clone size: .
J gene: TRBJ2-5
V gene: TRBV4-2
D gene: TRBD2
CDR3 DNA: TGTGTAAGAAGCCTGACCGGGACTAGCGGGGGGCAAGAGACCCAGTACTTC
CDR3 protein: CVRSLTGTSGGQETQYF

clone size: medium-sized
J gene: TRBJ2-3
V gene: TRBV3-1
D gene: TRBD2
CDR3 DNA: TGTGCCAGCAGCCCCGGACTAGCGGGGGTCTCTAGCACAGATACGCAGTATTTT
CDR3 protein: CASSPGLAGVSSTDTQYF

clone size: many
J gene: TRBJ2-6
V gene: TRBV5-1
D gene: TRBD1
CDR3 DNA: TGCGCCAGCAGTACCGGGACAGATAGTTCTGGGGCCAACGTCCTGACTTTC
CDR3 protein: CASSTGTDSSGANVLTF

clone size: medium-sized
J gene: TRBJ2-3
V gene: TRBV5-1
D gene: .
CDR3 DNA: TGCGCCAGCAGCTCTCACACAGATACGCAGTATTTT
CDR3 protein: CASSSHTDTQYF

clone size: medium-sized
J gene: TRBJ1-6
V gene: TRBV2
D gene: .
CDR3 DNA: TGTGCCAGCAGTGCGGTACGAACGGGCTCACCCCTCCACTTT
CDR3 protein: CASSAVRTGSPLHF

clone size: many
J gene: TRBJ2-1
V gene: TRBV5-1
D gene: TRBD2
CDR3 DNA: TGCGCCAGCAGCCCTGGAGCGGGGGCCAACAATGAGCAGTTCTTC
CDR3 protein: CASSPGAGANNEQFF

clone size: many
J gene: TRBJ2-1
V gene: TRBV12-3/TRBV12-4
D gene: TRBD2
CDR3 DNA: TGTGCCAGCAGTTTCGGGACTAGCGGGGGACCGAGATCCTACAATGAGCAGTTCTTC
CDR3 protein: CASSFGTSGGPRSYNEQFF

clone size: few
J gene: TRBJ2-1
V gene: TRBV29-1
D gene: .
CDR3 DNA: TGCAGCGTTGACCCCAAAAGTCTGGGCTCCTACAATGAGCAGTTCTTC
CDR3 protein: CSVDPKSLGSYNEQFF

clone size: .
J gene: TRBJ2-7
V gene: TRBV28
D gene: .
CDR3 DNA: TGTGCCAGCAGTTTCAAGGTCTACAGGCAGTACTTC
CDR3 protein: CASSFKVYRQYF

clone size: many
J gene: TRBJ2-5
V gene: TRBV3-1
D gene: TRBD2
CDR3 DNA: TGTGCCAGCAGCCAGTATAAGGCTAGCGGGGAAGAGACCCAGTACTTC
CDR3 protein: CASSQYKASGEETQYF

clone size: medium-sized
J gene: TRBJ2-5
V gene: TRBV20-1
D gene: TRBD1
CDR3 DNA: TGCAGTGCCGAAGACGGACAGGGCGGACAAGAGACCCAGTACTTC
CDR3 protein: CSAEDGQGGQETQYF